This is a list of T cell receptor beta chains from one sample in a study of spatial heterogeneity in lung cancer. TCRdb re-called the 5' RACE reads with MiXCR, one entry per CDR3 protein. The table shows 90,000 to 95,000 distinct CDR3 sequences, with approximately 12% occurring only once. The source material was PBMCs, sampled at surgery. The source of these receptors is a male donor with early-stage non-small cell lung cancer. CDR3s include the opening cysteine and the closing phenylalanine or tryptophan. The order of the fields is CDR3 length, J gene, V gene, clone size, D gene, CDR3 protein, CDR3 DNA. A D gene is named only where the DNA matches it firmly. Not every row has a clone size; where given, it reads once, few, many or a size class.

>14|TRBJ2-3|TRBV28|few|.
CASSSNPGLVAQYF
TGTGCCAGCAGTTCCAACCCCGGTCTAGTCGCGCAGTATTTT
>15|TRBJ2-1|TRBV6-6|.|TRBD2
CASSGGGRATDEQFF
TGTGCCAGCAGCGGGGGGGGCAGGGCCACGGATGAGCAGTTCTTC
>14|TRBJ1-6|TRBV20-1|few|.
CSASTLSYNSPLHF
TGCAGTGCGTCGACGCTATCCTATAATTCACCCCTCCACTTT
>15|TRBJ1-1|TRBV7-2|many|.
CASSLGAQVNTEAFF
TGTGCCAGCAGCTTAGGGGCTCAGGTGAACACTGAAGCTTTCTTT
>18|TRBJ1-3|TRBV9|.|TRBD1
CASSVEISGDSSGNTIYF
TGTGCCAGCAGCGTAGAGATTTCGGGGGACAGCTCTGGAAACACCATATATTTT
>17|TRBJ1-5|TRBV19|.|.
CASSMGPGWDSNQPQHF
TGTGCCAGTAGTATGGGACCAGGGTGGGATAGCAATCAGCCCCAGCATTTT
>13|TRBJ1-4|TRBV10-3|.|.
CAISDNPNEKLFF
TGTGCCATCAGTGATAATCCGAACGAAAAACTGTTTTTT
>16|TRBJ2-1|TRBV30|.|TRBD2
CAWSALGLAGNNEQFF
TGTGCCTGGAGTGCCCTCGGACTAGCGGGTAACAATGAGCAGTTCTTC
>19|TRBJ2-3|TRBV4-3|.|TRBD2
CASSQDDSQRGGSSDTQYF
TGCGCCAGCAGCCAAGATGATTCCCAGCGGGGGGGTAGTTCGGATACGCAGTATTTT
>21|TRBJ2-5|TRBV24-1|.|.
CATSDFPRGREASFGQETQYF
TGTGCCACCAGTGATTTCCCCCGAGGCAGGGAGGCGTCATTCGGGCAAGAGACCCAGTACTTC
>17|TRBJ2-2|TRBV4-3|many|TRBD2
CASSRDRGGLGTGELFF
TGCGCCAGCAGCCGAGATCGCGGGGGATTGGGCACCGGGGAGCTGTTTTTT
>16|TRBJ1-3|TRBV4-3|few|.
CASSQEGNTFGNTIYF
TGCGCCAGCAGCCAAGAAGGCAACACCTTCGGAAACACCATATATTTT
>18|TRBJ2-7|TRBV12-3/TRBV12-4|few|TRBD2
CASSSGTSGRSPPYEQYF
TGTGCCAGCAGCTCCGGGACTAGCGGGAGGAGCCCCCCCTACGAGCAGTACTTC
>14|TRBJ1-4|TRBV18|once|.
CASSPVRGGEKLFF
TGTGCCAGCTCACCCGTCAGGGGAGGTGAAAAACTGTTTTTT
>11|TRBJ2-7|TRBV20-1|.|TRBD1
CSASRIGQGHF
TGCAGTGCTAGTCGGATTGGACAGGGCCATTTC
>15|TRBJ2-5|TRBV6-2/TRBV6-3|few|.
CASSYSGKYQETQYF
TGTGCCAGCAGTTATTCAGGGAAGTACCAAGAGACCCAGTACTTC
>11|TRBJ2-1|TRBV10-3|many|.
CAISDYQEQFF
TGTGCCATCAGTGATTATCAAGAGCAGTTCTTC
>16|TRBJ2-1|TRBV2|few|.
CASSEMAISVDNEQFF
TGTGCCAGCAGTGAAATGGCGATTAGCGTCGACAATGAGCAGTTCTTC
>13|TRBJ1-1|TRBV6-1|many|.
CASSGPPRTEAFF
TGTGCCAGCAGTGGCCCACCCAGAACTGAAGCTTTCTTT
>12|TRBJ2-5|TRBV28|few|.
CASSGTLETQYF
TGTGCCAGCAGTGGGACCCTGGAGACCCAGTACTTC
>13|TRBJ1-2|TRBV6-5|.|TRBD1
CASSRTGINGYTF
TGTGCCAGCAGCAGGACAGGGATAAATGGCTACACCTTC
>15|TRBJ2-7|TRBV19|.|.
CASSIAAGLLYEQYF
TGTGCCAGTAGTATAGCGGCGGGACTGCTTTACGAGCAGTACTTC
>16|TRBJ1-5|TRBV3-1|few|.
CASSQGVGFSNQPQHF
TGTGCCAGCAGCCAAGGTGTCGGGTTTAGCAATCAGCCCCAGCATTTT
>14|TRBJ1-5|TRBV4-3|few|.
CASSQSHFYQPQHF
TGCGCCAGCAGCCAAAGCCATTTCTATCAGCCCCAGCATTTT
>14|TRBJ2-7|TRBV27|.|TRBD2
CASSFVGGAYEQYF
TGTGCCAGCAGTTTTGTGGGAGGGGCCTACGAGCAGTACTTC
>14|TRBJ2-7|TRBV7-2|many|.
CASSLGTVNYEQYF
TGTGCCAGCAGCTTAGGCACCGTTAACTACGAGCAGTACTTC
>14|TRBJ2-7|TRBV2|few|.
CASKFLKASLEQYF
TGTGCCAGCAAGTTTTTGAAGGCGAGTTTGGAGCAGTACTTC
>14|TRBJ2-2|TRBV10-3|.|.
CAISGWDGAGELFF
TGTGCCATCAGTGGATGGGACGGGGCCGGGGAGCTGTTTTTT
>14|TRBJ2-4|TRBV28|few|.
CASRAAGTSRAQYF
TGTGCCAGCCGAGCCGCCGGGACAAGTAGGGCTCAGTACTTC